The 5 T cell receptor beta chains below were found in one sample sequenced in a study of T cell responses to AZD1222 COVID-19 vaccine. Here immunoSEQ multiplex PCR was the method, and the copy in TCRdb shows in-frame clones only, minus some. The sample lists approximately 94,000 clones, around 87% occurring once. Here the sequenced sample was peripheral blood, taken on day 0 of MenACWY control vaccination. These receptors all come from an adult in good health.

This clone was observed a few times. The V gene is TRBV4-3, the J gene TRBJ1-3; 9 bases are shared with TRBD1. The length of the CDR3 is 17 residues. V lost 3 bases to trimming and J lost 4 bases; unmatched junction nucleotides: 10. Germline CDR1 and CDR2: LGHNA and YSLEER. CDR3 sequence reads: CASSQSIQGAAGNTIYF. DNA for the CDR3: TGCGCCAGCAGCCAGAGTATACAGGGGGCGGCGGGAAACACCATATATTTT.

The chain carries TRBV7-9 and TRBJ2-7; the match to TRBD1 covers 9 bases. CDR1 and CDR2 from the germline V gene are SEHNR and FQNEAQ (reference sequence). With V trimmed by 4 bases and J by 0 bases, 4 bases remained unmatched. The CDR3 extends over 15 amino acids. The CDR3 bases are TGTGCCAGCAGCTCAGACAGGGGGGACTCCTACGAGCAGTACTTC. Encoded protein: CASSSDRGDSYEQYF.

This chain connects TRBV3-1 (or the pseudogene TRBV3-2) to TRBJ2-2; the D is unclear. The germline V gene encodes CDR1 LGHDT and CDR2 YNNKEL (reference sequence). This CDR3 region has 15 residues. V was pared by 3 bases and J by 0 bases, with 8 bases between. The CDR3 DNA reads TGTGCCAGCAGCCATGTGAACGCGAACACCGGGGAGCTGTTTTTT. It specifies CASSHVNANTGELFF.

V and J are TRBV30 and TRBJ1-2, with no clear D. V was cut by 0 bases and J by 0 bases, with 2 bases left in between. This CDR3 contains 12 residues. Germline V gene data show CDR1 as GTSNPN and CDR2 as SVGIG (reference sequence). The CDR3 reads CAWSVTNYGYTF. Here the CDR3 DNA reads TGTGCCTGGAGTGTCACTAACTATGGCTACACCTTC.

The chain uses TRBV19 and TRBJ2-1; D is possibly TRBD1 (5 bases). The germline V and J ends were trimmed by 8 bases and 0 bases, with 23 bases remaining between them. In germline, CDR1 is LNHDA, CDR2 SQIVND (reference sequence). The CDR3 runs 18 residues. The CDR3 sequence is CASGDPKRLRGSYNEQFF. Here the CDR3 DNA reads TGTGCCAGTGGGGATCCAAAACGTCTAAGGGGCTCCTACAATGAGCAGTTCTTC.